One sample yielded the 23 T cell receptor beta chains listed below, sequenced in a study of post-analysis software for immune sequencing data (dated by TCRdb to the mid-2010s). Results the study describes overall, beyond this receptor: Roughly 5 TRBV segments, including TRBV5-6, TRBV5-1 and TRBV20-1, were significantly more frequent in patients than controls.

Receptor amplification or capture employed PCR. TCRdb names Illumina HiSeq 2500 as the instrument used. To reduce PCR and sequencing biases, unique molecular identifiers were incorporated into the TCR beta cDNA libraries. The public reads were quality trimmed at Q25 with fastp and then assembled into clones with MiXCR by TCRdb, keeping productive beta chains. CDR3 protein duplicates are merged, each entry listing the most common genes and DNA. The sample table lists some 690,000 distinct CDR3 sequences, just under 30% of them with a count of one. Together, the top ten hold 0.55% to 0.65% of the sample. Which antigens these TCRs recognize remains unknown. Source material: blood. Source of these receptors: a girl between 5 and 17 years old with multiple sclerosis.

Turning to this clonotype: Compared with germline, one end of the junction differs, possibly owing to a read error. This chain uses TRBV3-1 with TRBJ1-2; D gene ambiguous. The V gene's germline CDR1 is LGHDT and CDR2 YNNKEL (reference sequence). This CDR3 has 14 amino acids. CDR3 sequence reads: CTSSQENSPAGYTF. Here the CDR3 DNA reads TGTACCAGCAGCCAAGAGAACAGCCCCGCCGGCTACACCTTC. The full variable domain, with the rest looked up from reference TRBV3-1 and TRBJ1-2, is DTAVSQTPKYLVTQMGNDKSIKCEQNLGHDTMYWYKQDSKKFLKIMFSYNNKELIINETVPNRFSPKSPDKAHLNLHINSLELGDSAVYFCTSSQENSPAGYTFGSGTRLTVV.

The table lists this clonotype with a few counts. This chain links TRBV29-1 with TRBJ1-1; D unresolved. Germline-derived CDR1 and CDR2 are SQVTM and ANQGSEA. Trimming shortened V by 3 bases and J by 3 bases, and 8 bases separated the two germline ends. The CDR3 is 12 amino acids. The CDR3 bases are TGCAGCGTTGACCAGGCCTACACTGAAGCTTTCTTT. It specifies CSVDQAYTEAFF.

This chain connects TRBV20-1 to TRBJ2-5; 10 bases are a match to TRBD2. Germline V gene lookup returns CDR1 DFQATT and CDR2 SNEGSKA (reference sequence). The ends lost 0 bases at V and 1 base at J; junction bases unmatched: 11. The CDR3 is 18 residues long. DNA for the CDR3: TGCAGTGCTAGAGATCTAAGGGCTAGCGGGAGCGCCCAAGAGACCCAGTACTTC. It yields the protein CSARDLRASGSAQETQYF.

This clonotype turned up a few times. The chain joins TRBV12-3 or TRBV12-4 to TRBJ2-6, with 7 bases that match TRBD1. V lost 5 bases to trimming and J lost 1 base; unmatched junction nucleotides: 5. The CDR3 runs 16 residues. CDR3 nucleotide sequence: TGTGCCAGCAGTGTGGGACAGACATCTGGGGCCAACGTCCTGACTTTC. This codes for CASSVGQTSGANVLTF.

The chain joins TRBV20-1 to TRBJ1-2, with TRBD1 matching over 9 bases. Trimming took 5 bases from V and 5 from J; bases not matched to a gene: 3. CDR1 is DFQATT, CDR2 SNEGSKA, per germline (reference sequence). The CDR3 is made up of 12 amino acids. The CDR3 DNA is TGCAGTGCTCAGACAGGGGGATATGGCTACACCTTC. Protein: CSAQTGGYGYTF.

This chain uses TRBV2 with TRBJ2-7; D is unresolved. Germline V gene data show CDR1 as SNHLY and CDR2 as FYNNEI. Trimming left V 6 bases short and J 7 bases short, with 7 bases between. The CDR3 runs 10 residues. The CDR3 bases are TGTGCCAGCAGGTACAATGAGCAGTACTTC. Translating it yields CASRYNEQYF.

This clonotype was counted at least ten times. The chain links TRBV10-3 to TRBJ1-6; TRBD1 matches 10 bases. V was pared by 9 bases and J by 7 bases, with 3 bases of the junction left unmatched. Germline CDR1 reads ENHRY; CDR2 reads SYGVKD. This CDR3 spans 13 amino acids. Here the CDR3 DNA reads TGTGCCATTCAGACAGGGGGCAATTCACCCCTCCACTTT. Protein product: CAIQTGGNSPLHF.

The chain links TRBV4-3 to TRBJ1-4, with TRBD1 matching over 11 bases. Per the germline V gene, CDR1 is LGHNA and CDR2 is YSLEER. This CDR3 region has 15 residues. Trimming cost V 2 bases and J 6 bases; bases outside gene matches: 2. The CDR3 nucleotides are TGCGCCAGCAGCCAAACGGGACAGGGGGATGAAAAACTGTTTTTT. It specifies CASSQTGQGDEKLFF.

Details on this clonotype: This sequence may be a read error, since a much larger clone differs from it by one base. The chain couples TRBV20-1 to TRBJ2-3, with a possible D match to TRBD1 (6 bases). CDR3 length: 12 amino acids. Germline V CDR1 and CDR2: DFQATT, SNEGSKA (reference sequence). CDR3 protein: CRARENRAQQYF. The CDR3 bases are TGCAGGGCTAGAGAGAACAGGGCCCAACAGTATTTT.

This clonotype was counted at least ten times. This chain's CDR3 is CASSLVARGRTDTQYF. The CDR3 DNA is TGCGCCAGCAGCTTGGTAGCCAGGGGGCGTACAGATACGCAGTATTTT. J is TRBJ2-3 and V is TRBV5-1; 8 bases are a match to TRBD1. V lost 0 bases to trimming and J lost 3 bases; unmatched junction nucleotides: 6. This CDR3 is built from 16 residues. Germline V CDR1 and CDR2: SGHRS, YFSETQ.

The chain combines TRBV7-2 with TRBJ2-2; D might be TRBD1 or TRBD2, each matching 5 bases. The V gene's germline CDR1 is SGHTA and CDR2 FQGNSA. The CDR3 contains 15 residues. Trimming left V 5 bases short and J 8 bases short, with 18 bases between. The CDR3 DNA sequence: TGTGCCAGCAGCGCTCGGGACGTCGGGGTTGGGGAGCTGTTTTTT. Amino acids: CASSARDVGVGELFF. Together with reference TRBV7-2 and TRBJ2-2, the CDR3 gives the full variable domain: GAGVSQSPSNKVTEKGKDVELRCDPISGHTALYWYRQSLGQGLEFLIYFQGNSAPDKSGLPSDRFSAERTGGSVSTLTIQRTQQEDSAVYLCASSARDVGVGELFFGEGSRLTVL.

In regard to this clonotype: This clone may be a read error of a much larger clone one base away. The CDR3 spells CAGSPAGSYEQYF. As DNA, the CDR3 is TGTGCCGGCAGTCCAGCGGGGTCCTACGAGCAGTACTTC. V usage is TRBV9 and J usage is TRBJ2-7; 7 nucleotides align to TRBD2. The CDR3 runs 13 residues. The germline V gene has CDR1 SGDLS and CDR2 YYNGEE. The full variable domain, completed using reference TRBV9 and TRBJ2-7, is DSGVTQTPKHLITATGQRVTLRCSPRSGDLSVYWYQQSLDQGLQFLIQYYNGEERAKGNILERFSAQQFPDLHSELNLSSLELGDSALYFCAGSPAGSYEQYFGPGTRLTVT.

The chain recombines TRBV29-1 with TRBJ2-5; TRBD2 aligns across 8 bases. This CDR3 spans 13 amino acids. The germline CDR1 and CDR2 sequences are SQVTM and ANQGSEA. Unmatched junction bases numbered 5, after V lost 6 bases and J lost 2 bases. CDR3 region: CSVGGGRQETQYF. The CDR3 DNA reads TGCAGCGTGGGCGGGGGGAGACAAGAGACCCAGTACTTC.

This clonotype was seen only a few times. The rearrangement links TRBV7-9 to TRBJ1-4, with D possibly TRBD1 on 6 matching bases. Germline V gives CDR1 SEHNR, CDR2 FQNEAQ (reference sequence). Between the trimmed V and J ends, which lost 2 bases and 8 bases, there was a span of 12 bases. The CDR3 runs to 14 residues. In nucleotides, the CDR3 is TGTGCCAGCAGCTTAATTGGACAGAGGGAAAAACTGTTTTTT. The encoded protein is CASSLIGQREKLFF.

This clonotype appeared a few times. This chain joins TRBV28 and TRBJ2-1; D possibly matches TRBD1 or TRBD2 (5 bases each). Per the germline V gene, CDR1 is MDHEN and CDR2 is SYDVKM. The germline V and J ends were trimmed by 3 bases and 8 bases, with 17 bases remaining between them. The CDR3 is made up of 15 amino acids. The CDR3 region is CASSLPGTGTDEQFF. The CDR3 region has the DNA TGTGCCAGCAGTTTGCCGGGGACGGGGACCGATGAGCAGTTCTTC.

Comments on this clonotype: This may stem from a read error, because a much larger clone lies one nucleotide away. The chain has TRBV20-1 and TRBJ2-1, with TRBD1 matching 7 bases. The length of the CDR3 is 19 residues. Germline trimming cut 3 bases from V and 0 bases from J; bases unmatched to any gene: 17. Germline loops: CDR1 DFQATT, CDR2 SNEGSKA (reference sequence). CDR3 DNA sequence: TGCAGTGCTAGGGGGACAGAGTTAGTGGGACGGAGCTCCTACAATGAGCAGTTCTTC. Translated, it gives CSARGTELVGRSSYNEQFF.

This sequence joins TRBV4-3 and TRBJ2-4, with D possibly being TRBD1 or TRBD2 (5 bases each). Near its end, the DNA agrees better with TRBJ2-7, so the J call may be wrong. CDR1 is LGHNA and CDR2 is YSLEER in the germline V gene. The CDR3 covers 15 residues. CDR3 sequence: CASSLSRGSLYEQYF. Written as DNA, the CDR3 is TGCGCCAGCAGCCTATCGAGGGGCAGTCTCTACGAGCAGTACTTC.

This clonotype has a handful of counts. The chain joins TRBV3-1 to TRBJ2-4; possible D gene TRBD2, 6 bases. CDR1 LGHDT and CDR2 YNNKEL come from the germline V gene (reference sequence). Trimming removed 4 bases from V and 2 bases from J, with 18 bases in between. CDR3 size: 17 residues. The CDR3 here is CASSLTSEAGTKNIQYF. CDR3 bases: TGTGCCAGCAGCCTAACAAGCGAGGCGGGAACCAAAAACATTCAGTACTTC.

Worth noting for this clonotype: A single base separates this from a much larger clone, so it may be a read error. The chain combines TRBV6-5 with TRBJ1-2; a weak D match, TRBD1 (5 bases). This CDR3 is built from 13 residues. The germline V gene has CDR1 MNHEY and CDR2 SVGAGI. As DNA, the CDR3 is TGTGCCAGCAGTGACAGAGTTAACTATGACTACACCTTC. Amino acids: CASSDRVNYDYTF.

The CDR3 protein is CASSLRRSGANVLTF. The CDR3 DNA is TGTGCCAGCAGCTTGCGGCGATCTGGGGCCAACGTCCTGACTTTC. The rearrangement uses TRBV7-2 and TRBJ2-6, with D uncertain. Germline CDR1 and CDR2: SGHTA and FQGNSA. V was shortened by 3 bases and J by 1 base, with 7 bases between the two germline ends. The CDR3 is 15 residues long. Full variable domain (missing parts from reference TRBV7-2 and TRBJ2-6): GAGVSQSPSNKVTEKGKDVELRCDPISGHTALYWYRQSLGQGLEFLIYFQGNSAPDKSGLPSDRFSAERTGGSVSTLTIQRTQQEDSAVYLCASSLRRSGANVLTFGAGSRLTVL.

This clonotype appeared a few times. The chain employs TRBV5-1 and TRBJ2-1; D is perhaps TRBD2 (5 bases). Per germline, CDR1 SGHRS and CDR2 YFSETQ. The V and J ends lost 4 bases and 6 bases respectively, with 14 bases between them. This CDR3 has 14 amino acids. The CDR3 nucleotides read TGCGCCAGCAGCCGTGGCGGGCTAGCCAATGAGCAGTTCTTC. Its protein is CASSRGGLANEQFF. Filled out from reference TRBV5-1 and TRBJ2-1, the complete variable domain reads KAGVTQTPRYLIKTRGQQVTLSCSPISGHRSVSWYQQTPGQGLQFLFEYFSETQRNKGNFPGRFSGRQFSNSRSEMNVSTLELGDSALYLCASSRGGLANEQFFGPGTRLTVL.

The genes are TRBV28 and TRBJ1-2, with D unclear. Germline lookup yields CDR1 MDHEN and CDR2 SYDVKM. The CDR3 covers 16 residues. Trimming stripped 4 bases from V and 1 base from J, with 16 bases between. This CDR3 reads CASSSRPPGVNYGYTF. The DNA for the CDR3 is TGTGCCAGCAGTTCCCGTCCCCCCGGCGTTAACTATGGCTACACCTTC.

This chain uses TRBV14 with TRBJ2-5; D is unresolved. The J call may be wrong; the DNA end is better matched by TRBJ2-7. This CDR3 contains 13 residues. Germline V gene data show CDR1 as SGHDN and CDR2 as FVKESK. Here the CDR3 DNA reads TGTGCCAGCAGCCAACAGTCAGTCTACGAGCAGTACTTC. It specifies CASSQQSVYEQYF.